The 17 T cell receptor beta chains below come from one sample, sequenced in a study of T cells expressing NK-cell markers. Each CDR3 protein gets one entry in TCRdb, which reprocessed the 5' RACE reads and gives no DNA. This sample's clone table lists under 500,000 distinct CDR3 sequences. Sequenced sample: blood T cells: a sorted CD56 or NKG2C T cell subset, CD4+ or CD8+ T cells, or bulk PBMC T cells (not recorded which). These receptors all stem from a woman aged 18-70 years in good health.

The chain recombines TRBV11-2 with TRBJ1-6; TCRdb calls TRBD1, which cannot be checked without DNA. Germline values: CDR1 SGHAT, CDR2 FQNNGV. The length of the CDR3 is 19 residues. The CDR3 spells CASSWRLQGASSYNSPLHF.

The V and J genes are TRBV28 and TRBJ2-5; TCRdb's D call of TRBD2 is untestable without DNA. Looked up from germline, CDR1 is MDHEN and CDR2 is SYDVKM. This CDR3 contains 13 residues. CDR3 in amino acids: CASSNGRASPQYF.

The rearrangement uses TRBV5-6 and TRBJ1-4; TCRdb lists TRBD1, though no DNA is available to test this call. Germline loops: CDR1 SGHDT, CDR2 YYEEEE. CDR3 size: 15 residues. CDR3 residues: CASSLATGTSEKLFF.

This CDR3 is CASRPKNSGANVLTF. This chain joins TRBV6-1 and TRBJ2-6. The germline V gene has CDR1 MNHNS and CDR2 SASEGT. The CDR3 contains 15 residues.

The chain uses TRBV7-2 and TRBJ2-1; the D gene TCRdb calls, TRBD2, cannot be checked with no DNA. Germline V gene lookup returns CDR1 SGHTA and CDR2 FQGNSA. This CDR3 is 14 amino acids long. The CDR3 protein is CASSSTYRGGEQFF.

The chain carries TRBV6-2 or TRBV6-3 and TRBJ2-1; TCRdb gives TRBD2 as the D gene, but with no DNA this cannot be confirmed. Germline CDR1 and CDR2: MNHEY and SVGEGT. The length of the CDR3 is 16 residues. The CDR3 spells CASSYSAGVTYNEQFF.

The chain uses TRBV20-1 and TRBJ2-1; as DNA is missing, the TRBD1 call by TCRdb cannot be tested. Germline assignment: CDR1 DFQATT and CDR2 SNEGSKA (reference sequence). The CDR3 extends over 15 amino acids. CDR3 sequence: CSAASRAWPDNEQFF.

The rearrangement uses TRBV11-2 and TRBJ2-5; the TCRdb call, TRBD1, lacks DNA for checking. This CDR3 is built from 15 residues. From germline, CDR1 is SGHAT and CDR2 FQNNGV. The CDR3 here is CASSLDGAGQETQYF.

V is TRBV20-1 and J is TRBJ2-7; lacking DNA, the TRBD2 call made by TCRdb goes unchecked. The CDR3 loop spans 16 amino acids. The germline V gene has CDR1 DFQATT and CDR2 SNEGSKA (reference sequence). CDR3 protein: CSGQGWSSGSSHEQYF.

The chain joins TRBV29-1 to TRBJ2-7; checking the TCRdb D call of TRBD2 is not possible without DNA. Germline CDR1 SQVTM, CDR2 ANQGSEA. The CDR3 is 14 amino acids. CDR3 in amino acids: CSALIKRASYEQYF.

The chain uses TRBV11-2 and TRBJ2-7; TCRdb reports TRBD2, a call that lacks DNA to check it against. The CDR3 has 13 amino acids. Germline loops: CDR1 SGHAT, CDR2 FQNNGV. The CDR3 sequence: CASSLGAADEQYF.

This chain links TRBV10-3 with TRBJ1-2. CDR1 is ENHRY, CDR2 SYGVKD, per germline. CDR3 length equals 12 residues. CDR3 residues: CAISESREGYTF.

V gene TRBV20-1 combines with J gene TRBJ2-7. The CDR3 is 15 residues long. Germline CDR1 is DFQATT and CDR2 is SNEGSKA (reference sequence). CDR3 sequence: CSARDLTSGIYEQYF.

CDR3 in amino acids: CASSSRSRGPSEIQYF. The chain is built from TRBV12-3 or TRBV12-4 and TRBJ2-4; TCRdb outputs TRBD2, but without DNA this stays unchecked. CDR3 length: 16 amino acids.

The chain couples TRBV11-2 to TRBJ2-2; TCRdb lists TRBD2, though no DNA is available to test this call. The CDR3 consists of 15 residues. From germline, CDR1 is SGHAT and CDR2 FQNNGV. This CDR3 is CASSLVASGGGELFF.

The V and J genes are TRBV29-1 and TRBJ2-3; with no DNA, the TCRdb D assignment of TRBD1 cannot be verified. This CDR3 has 14 residues. Germline lookup yields CDR1 SQVTM and CDR2 ANQGSEA. This CDR3 reads CSAEAGGRGDTQYF.

CDR3 in amino acids: CASREPGQLYTGELFF. V is TRBV27 and J is TRBJ2-2; no DNA is available, so the TRBD1 call from TCRdb remains unchecked. The CDR3 has 16 residues. The germline CDR1 and CDR2 sequences are MNHEY and SMNVEV (reference sequence).